Below, 5 T cell receptor beta chains from the same sample are listed, as sequenced in a study of blood T cell repertoires in COVID-19. Produced via immunoSEQ multiplex PCR; TCRdb's table is partial and in-frame only. The sample yields some 38,000 clones, roughly nine tenths seen once. The sequenced sample was peripheral blood. These TCRs come from a man in his 70s with acute or convalescent COVID-19.

The rearrangement uses TRBV7-2 and TRBJ2-3, with D tentatively TRBD1 (6 bases). V lost 5 bases and J 5 bases, leaving 14 bases between the germline ends. CDR3 length equals 14 residues. Germline V gene lookup returns CDR1 SGHTA and CDR2 FQGNSA. This CDR3 reads CASSHNYREDTQYF. The CDR3 DNA reads TGTGCCAGCAGCCACAACTACAGGGAAGATACGCAGTATTTT.

The genes are TRBV21-1 and TRBJ1-2; TRBD1 is the table's D call, not checked against the DNA. TRBV21-1 is assigned pseudogene status. The length of the CDR3 is 16 residues. The CDR3 sequence is CASRPGMTGEGRGYTF. The CDR3, as DNA: TGTGCCAGCAGACCAGGGATGACAGGGGAAGGACGTGGCTACACCTTC.

The chain joins TRBV2 to TRBJ1-2, with TRBD1 matching 7 bases. CDR3 length: 12 residues. The junction had 7 bases not matched to a gene; V was cut back by 8 bases and J by 7 bases. Germline CDR1 reads SNHLY; CDR2 reads FYNNEI. The CDR3 loop reads CASQQGSGGYTF. For the CDR3, the DNA is TGTGCCAGCCAACAGGGGTCGGGTGGCTACACCTTC.

This sequence joins TRBV7-9 and TRBJ2-3; D may be TRBD2 (5 bases). CDR1 SEHNR and CDR2 FQNEAQ come from the germline V gene (reference sequence). The ends were cut back, 3 bases at V and 2 bases at J, with 12 bases in the middle. There are 15 residues in the CDR3. CDR3 amino acids: CASSFPLALTDTQYF. DNA for the CDR3: TGTGCCAGCAGCTTTCCCCTAGCCCTCACAGATACGCAGTATTTT.

V gene TRBV28 combines with J gene TRBJ1-3; no definite D call. V gave up 7 bases and J gave up 4 bases, with 14 bases separating them. Germline V gives CDR1 MDHEN, CDR2 SYDVKM. This CDR3 has 14 amino acids. The CDR3 protein is CASIAPTSGNTIYF. The CDR3 DNA sequence: TGTGCCAGCATTGCCCCGACTTCCGGAAACACCATATATTTT.